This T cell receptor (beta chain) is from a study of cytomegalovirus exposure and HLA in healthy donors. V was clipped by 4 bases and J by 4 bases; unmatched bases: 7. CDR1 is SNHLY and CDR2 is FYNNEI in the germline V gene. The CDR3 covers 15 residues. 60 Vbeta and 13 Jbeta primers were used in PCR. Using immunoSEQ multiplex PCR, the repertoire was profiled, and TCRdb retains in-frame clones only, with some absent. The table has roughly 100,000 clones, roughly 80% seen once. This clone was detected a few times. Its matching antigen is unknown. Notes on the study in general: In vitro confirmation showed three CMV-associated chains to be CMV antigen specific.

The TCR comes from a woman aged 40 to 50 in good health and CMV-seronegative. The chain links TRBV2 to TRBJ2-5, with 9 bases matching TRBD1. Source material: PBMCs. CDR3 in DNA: TGTGCCAGCAGTGCCCAAGGGACAGGGCGAGAGACCCAGTACTTC. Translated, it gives CASSAQGTGRETQYF. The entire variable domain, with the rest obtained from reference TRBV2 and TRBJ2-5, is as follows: EPEVTQTPSHQVTQMGQEVILRCVPISNHLYFYWYRQILGQKVEFLVSFYNNEISEKSEIFDDQFSVERPDGSNFTLKIRSTKLEDSAMYFCASSAQGTGRETQYFGPGTRLLVL.